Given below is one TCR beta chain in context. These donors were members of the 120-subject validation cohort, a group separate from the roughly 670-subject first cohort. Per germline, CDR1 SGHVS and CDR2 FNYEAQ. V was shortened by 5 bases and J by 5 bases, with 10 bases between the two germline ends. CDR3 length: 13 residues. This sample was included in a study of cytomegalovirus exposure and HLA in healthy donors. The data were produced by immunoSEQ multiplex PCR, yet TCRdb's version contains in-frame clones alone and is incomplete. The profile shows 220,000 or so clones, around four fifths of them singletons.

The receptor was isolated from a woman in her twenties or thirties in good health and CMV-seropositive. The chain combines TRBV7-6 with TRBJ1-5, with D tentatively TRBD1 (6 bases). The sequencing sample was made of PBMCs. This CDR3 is CASSRGGHQPQHF. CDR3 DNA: TGTGCCAGCAGCCGAGGGGGTCATCAGCCCCAGCATTTT.